This section outlines one T cell receptor (beta chain) sequence together with its context. Its antigen is currently unknown. The assay was immunoSEQ multiplex PCR, and TCRdb's table has in-frame clones only and misses some. The repertoire consists of 2 million or so clones, with over 85% occurring once and the leading ten covering roughly 1%. This sample is drawn from a study of shared clonotypes between healthy human individuals. Germline CDR1 reads MGHRA; CDR2 reads YSYEKL. The V and J ends lost 4 bases and 4 bases, in that order; junction bases with no gene match: 5. This CDR3 region has 14 residues. Naive CD8 cells comprised CD45RO-negative, CCR7-positively selected cells, excluding terminally differentiated effector memory CD45RA+ cells. Whole-study results and caveats: In this cohort, only blood was sampled, and tissue repertoires likely differ. Unshared clonotypes carried lower generation probabilities than those common to all four donors.

This chain links TRBV4-1 with TRBJ1-2; TRBD1 agrees at 8 bases. Material: naive CD8+ T cells sorted from blood. This clonotype was sampled from a man aged 18 to 30 in good health. CDR3 nucleotide sequence: TGCGCCAGCAGCCCTCTTGGGACAGGCTATGGCTACACCTTC. The encoded protein is CASSPLGTGYGYTF.